Below are 31 T cell receptor beta chains sequenced from a single sample in a study of blood T cell repertoires in COVID-19. Data came from immunoSEQ multiplex PCR; TCRdb stores just in-frame clones and leaves some out. The repertoire holds more than 200,000 clones, roughly 80% seen once, with 3% to 4% in the top ten. Sequencing was performed on peripheral blood. The receptors were sampled from a middle-aged woman with active or convalescent COVID-19.

This rearrangement joins TRBV6-2 or TRBV6-3 to TRBJ1-5; TRBD1 matches at 9 bases. Germline CDR1 MNHEY, CDR2 SVGEGT. The CDR3 sequence is 13 residues long. The V and J ends lost 5 bases and 7 bases, in that order; junction bases with no gene match: 3. The CDR3 protein is CASSPQGAQPQHF. The CDR3 coding sequence is TGTGCCAGCAGTCCACAGGGGGCGCAGCCCCAGCATTTT.

This chain uses TRBV5-1 with TRBJ2-5; 12 nucleotides line up with TRBD2. The CDR3 consists of 16 residues. Germline V gene lookup returns CDR1 SGHRS and CDR2 YFSETQ. With 3 bases clipped from V and 0 bases from J, the junction kept 3 bases outside the gene matches. The CDR3 spells CASSWRLAGDQETQYF. Written as DNA, the CDR3 is TGCGCCAGCAGCTGGCGACTAGCGGGGGACCAAGAGACCCAGTACTTC.

The chain recombines TRBV6-2 or TRBV6-3 with TRBJ1-6; the D is unclear. V lost 4 bases and J 7 bases, leaving 17 bases between the germline ends. This CDR3 comprises 16 residues. Germline CDR1 MNHEY, CDR2 SVGEGT. The CDR3 region is CASSSRVNGLNSPLHF. The CDR3 DNA reads as TGTGCCAGCAGTTCGCGGGTGAATGGGCTCAATTCACCCCTCCACTTT.

The V gene is TRBV15, the J gene TRBJ1-1; tentatively, D is TRBD1 (5 bases). Germline V gene data show CDR1 as LNHNV and CDR2 as YYDKDF (reference sequence). V lost 2 bases and J 1 base, leaving 11 bases between the germline ends. The CDR3 runs to 15 residues. The CDR3 sequence is CATSRNKQGNTEAFF. CDR3 nucleotide sequence: TGTGCCACCAGCAGAAACAAGCAGGGGAACACTGAAGCTTTCTTT.

The chain uses TRBV6-5 and TRBJ1-2, with 7 bases matching TRBD1. V shed 5 bases, J shed 3 bases, and the junction held 3 bases outside the gene matches. Germline-derived CDR1 and CDR2 are MNHEY and SVGAGI. The CDR3 runs 13 residues. CDR3 region: CASSNRGHYGYTF. The CDR3 nucleotides read TGTGCCAGCAGTAACAGGGGTCACTATGGCTACACCTTC.

The gene calls are TRBV10-3 and TRBJ1-1; D not resolved. CDR3 length: 13 residues. CDR1 and CDR2 (germline): ENHRY, SYGVKD. The ends were cut back, 8 bases at V and 3 bases at J, with 13 bases in the middle. Written as DNA, the CDR3 is TGTGCCATCGGAAGGATCGGAGACACTGAAGCTTTCTTT. It is translated as CAIGRIGDTEAFF.

V gene TRBV9 combines with J gene TRBJ2-6; D may be TRBD1 (6 bases). Germline V gene data show CDR1 as SGDLS and CDR2 as YYNGEE. With 3 bases removed from V and 1 base from J, the gap between germline ends came to 11 bases. The CDR3 is made up of 16 amino acids. CDR3 bases: TGTGCCAGCAGCGCCTCCACAGGGTCTGGGGCCAACGTCCTGACTTTC. Encoded protein: CASSASTGSGANVLTF.

This clone was observed a handful of times. The V and J genes are TRBV25-1 and TRBJ1-2; D is unresolved. In germline, CDR1 is MGHDK, CDR2 SYGVNS. CDR3 size: 10 residues. Between the trimmed V and J ends, which lost 5 bases and 6 bases, there was a span of 4 bases. CDR3 nucleotides: TGTGCCAGCAGTTCAAATGGCTACACCTTC. Translation gives CASSSNGYTF.

The chain recombines TRBV28 with TRBJ2-5; 10 bases align to TRBD2. V trimming: 5 bases; J trimming: 2 bases; junction bases outside the gene matches: 8. Germline V CDR1 and CDR2: MDHEN, SYDVKM. The length of the CDR3 is 16 residues. The CDR3 reads CASSPPSGGEQETQYF. The DNA of the CDR3 is TGTGCCAGCAGTCCCCCCAGCGGGGGGGAACAAGAGACCCAGTACTTC. Looking up the rest from reference TRBV28 and TRBJ2-5 gives the full variable domain: DVKVTQSSRYLVKRTGEKVFLECVQDMDHENMFWYRQDPGLGLRLIYFSYDVKMKEKGDIPEGYSVSREKKERFSLILESASTNQTSMYLCASSPPSGGEQETQYFGPGTRLLVL.

This clone has only one observation. This chain links TRBV5-1 with TRBJ2-2, with D perhaps TRBD2 (6 bases). V lost 0 bases, J lost 3 bases, and 9 bases lay in between. Per germline, CDR1 SGHRS and CDR2 YFSETQ. CDR3 size: 15 residues. CDR3 in DNA: TGCGCCAGCAGCTTGGAACTAGCCGACACCGGGGAGCTGTTTTTT. Its translation: CASSLELADTGELFF.

The V call is TRBV29-1, the J call TRBJ1-5; weak D call: TRBD1 (5 bases). V was cut by 6 bases and J by 6 bases, with 15 bases left in between. This CDR3 has 13 residues. Germline V gene sequence: CDR1 SQVTM, CDR2 ANQGSEA. CDR3 bases: TGCAGCGTGGGGGAGGGAGGTGGTCAGCCCCAGCATTTT. Translated, it gives CSVGEGGGQPQHF. Filled out from reference TRBV29-1 and TRBJ1-5, the complete variable domain reads SAVISQKPSRDICQRGTSLTIQCQVDSQVTMMFWYRQQPGQSLTLIATANQGSEATYESGFVIDKFPISRPNLTFSTLTVSNMSPEDSSIYLCSVGEGGGQPQHFGDGTRLSIL.

The rearrangement uses TRBV30 and TRBJ2-1; tentatively, D is TRBD1 (6 bases). Germline assignment: CDR1 GTSNPN and CDR2 SVGIG (reference sequence). Trimming removed 5 bases at V and 7 bases at J, with 18 bases between. The CDR3 has 14 amino acids. The CDR3 DNA reads as TGTGCCTGGGCCTCAGGGGCCTCAGGGAATGAGCAGTTCTTC. Its translation is CAWASGASGNEQFF.

J is TRBJ2-3 and V is TRBV11-2; 8 nucleotides line up with TRBD2. The germline V gene has CDR1 SGHAT and CDR2 FQNNGV. J gave up 2 bases and V 5 bases, and 3 bases lay outside the gene matches. The CDR3 has 14 amino acids. The CDR3 reads CASSAGLATDTQYF. CDR3 sequence (DNA): TGTGCCAGCAGCGCCGGACTAGCCACAGATACGCAGTATTTT. Based on the CDR3 plus reference TRBV11-2 and TRBJ2-3, the full variable domain is EAGVAQSPRYKIIEKRQSVAFWCNPISGHATLYWYQQILGQGPKLLIQFQNNGVVDDSQLPKDRFSAERLKGVDSTLKIQPAKLEDSAVYLCASSAGLATDTQYFGPGTRLTVL.

This chain connects TRBV6-5 to TRBJ1-5; D gene ambiguous. The CDR3 contains 13 residues. The germline gives CDR1 MNHEY, CDR2 SVGAGI. Trimming left V 5 bases short and J 9 bases short, with 14 bases between. The DNA of the CDR3 is TGTGCCAGCAGTCTTGACGGGGTGAGGCCCCAGCATTTT. Translating it yields CASSLDGVRPQHF.

This clone rates as medium-sized. The rearrangement joins TRBV3-1 (or the pseudogene TRBV3-2) to TRBJ2-7, with D maybe TRBD2 (5 bases). In germline, CDR1 is LGHDT, CDR2 YNNKEL (reference sequence). V lost 3 bases to trimming and J lost 4 bases, with 10 bases between them. The CDR3 runs 13 residues. CDR3 sequence: CASSHRGEYEQYV. The CDR3 coding sequence is TGTGCCAGCAGCCATCGGGGAGAATACGAGCAGTACGTC.

This chain connects TRBV24-1 to TRBJ1-5; D might be TRBD1 (5 bases). The length of the CDR3 is 15 residues. Trimming stripped 6 bases from V and 2 bases from J, with 13 bases between. Germline V CDR1 and CDR2: KGHDR, SFDVKD. The CDR3 here is CATSLAQGGNQPQHF. CDR3 in DNA: TGTGCCACCAGTCTCGCGCAGGGCGGCAATCAGCCCCAGCATTTT.

The rearrangement uses TRBV2 and TRBJ2-1, with 9 positions matching TRBD1. The CDR3 loop spans 14 amino acids. The germline CDR1 and CDR2 sequences are SNHLY and FYNNEI. V shed 10 bases and J 8 bases; nucleotides not matched to a gene: 12. CDR3 DNA sequence: TGTGCCACCTCCTTGACAGGGGGGTTTGATGAGCAGTTCTTC. Residues: CATSLTGGFDEQFF.

The gene calls are TRBV9 and TRBJ1-5; TRBD1 matches at 7 bases. The CDR3 loop spans 15 amino acids. Germline V gives CDR1 SGDLS, CDR2 YYNGEE. The ends lost 4 bases at V and 7 bases at J; junction bases unmatched: 11. CDR3 residues: CASSPQGFGGQPQHF. CDR3 bases: TGTGCCAGCAGCCCACAGGGGTTCGGGGGACAGCCCCAGCATTTT.

The chain carries TRBV18 and TRBJ2-5; D is uncertain. There are 13 residues in the CDR3. Germline V gene lookup returns CDR1 KGHSH and CDR2 LQKENI. V was shortened by 6 bases and J by 1 base, with 9 bases between the two germline ends. The CDR3: CASSLDRQETQYF. The CDR3 bases are TGTGCCAGCTCCCTAGACCGCCAAGAGACCCAGTACTTC.

V is TRBV18 and J is TRBJ1-5; D is perhaps TRBD1 (5 bases). CDR3 length: 15 amino acids. Trimming left V 2 bases short and J 0 bases short, with 8 bases between. Germline V gives CDR1 KGHSH, CDR2 LQKENI. This chain's CDR3 is CASSPSRASNQPQHF. The CDR3 DNA sequence: TGTGCCAGCTCACCAAGCAGGGCTAGCAATCAGCCCCAGCATTTT.

The V gene is TRBV5-6, the J gene TRBJ1-2; TRBD1 might be the D (5 bases). The V gene lost 1 base and the J gene lost 8 bases, with 9 bases spanning the gap. CDR3 size: 12 residues. From germline, CDR1 is SGHDT and CDR2 YYEEEE. The DNA of the CDR3 is TGTGCCAGCAGCTTGAATCAGGGAGGCTACACCTTC. Its translation: CASSLNQGGYTF.

V usage is TRBV29-1 and J usage is TRBJ2-2; 8 nucleotides line up with TRBD2. V shed 7 bases, J shed 0 bases, and the junction held 4 bases outside the gene matches. Looked up from germline, CDR1 is SQVTM and CDR2 is ANQGSEA. The CDR3 loop spans 14 amino acids. The CDR3 protein is CSAGGGANTGELFF. Here the CDR3 DNA reads TGCAGCGCCGGGGGGGGCGCGAACACCGGGGAGCTGTTTTTT.

This clone was detected a few times. The CDR3 spells CASSTPSRGSDTQYF. DNA of the CDR3: TGTGCCAGCAGCACTCCCTCCCGGGGATCAGATACGCAGTATTTT. The V and J genes are TRBV25-1 and TRBJ2-3; the D gene is possibly TRBD2 (5 bases). Germline CDR1 and CDR2: MGHDK and SYGVNS. The germline V and J ends were trimmed by 6 bases and 4 bases, with 17 bases remaining between them. The CDR3 loop spans 15 amino acids. The whole variable domain, filled in from reference TRBV25-1 and TRBJ2-3, reads EADIYQTPRYLVIGTGKKITLECSQTMGHDKMYWYQQDPGMELHLIHYSYGVNSTEKGDLSSESTVSRIRTEHFPLTLESARPSHTSQYLCASSTPSRGSDTQYFGPGTRLTVL.

This chain joins TRBV3-1 (or the pseudogene TRBV3-2) and TRBJ2-1, with 10 nucleotides matching TRBD2. Losses at the gene ends were 1 base for V and 5 bases for J; bases not matched to a gene: 5. The CDR3 sequence is 16 residues long. Germline loops: CDR1 LGHDT, CDR2 YNNKEL (reference sequence). CDR3: CASSQGWLAGDNEQFF. In nucleotides, the CDR3 is TGTGCCAGCAGCCAAGGTTGGCTAGCGGGGGACAATGAGCAGTTCTTC.

The chain has TRBV7-9 and TRBJ2-7; possibly TRBD2 for D (5 bases). With 1 base removed from V and 10 bases from J, the gap between germline ends came to 11 bases. Germline CDR1 and CDR2: SEHNR and FQNEAQ (reference sequence). The CDR3 extends over 12 amino acids. In nucleotides, the CDR3 is TGTGCCAGCAGCTTAGGGACCGGGGATCAGTACTTC. Protein product: CASSLGTGDQYF.

This chain connects TRBV7-9 to TRBJ1-3; a possible D gene is TRBD1 (6 bases). The CDR3 is 14 amino acids. CDR1 is SEHNR, CDR2 FQNEAQ, per germline (reference sequence). The ends were cut back, 5 bases at V and 5 bases at J, with 13 bases in the middle. CDR3 coding DNA: TGTGCCAGCAGCCAGTGGACAGCCAGAAACACCATATATTTT. Its protein is CASSQWTARNTIYF.

This clone was seen a handful of times. The J gene is TRBJ2-7, the V gene TRBV6-5; TRBD2 is a possible D gene (7 bases). V lost 0 bases to trimming and J lost 7 bases, with 13 bases between them. Germline loops: CDR1 MNHEY, CDR2 SVGAGI. The CDR3 runs to 14 residues. CDR3 sequence: CASSYSGGPGEQYF. DNA for the CDR3: TGTGCCAGCAGTTACTCCGGGGGGCCGGGGGAGCAGTACTTC.

V is TRBV9 and J is TRBJ1-3, with unresolved D. Per germline, CDR1 SGDLS and CDR2 YYNGEE. This CDR3 has 14 residues. The germline V and J ends were trimmed by 5 bases and 0 bases, with 9 bases remaining between them. The CDR3 region is CASRSSGSGNTIYF. The CDR3 DNA reads TGTGCCAGCAGGTCGTCGGGCTCTGGAAACACCATATATTTT. Drawing the rest from reference TRBV9 and TRBJ1-3, the complete variable domain is DSGVTQTPKHLITATGQRVTLRCSPRSGDLSVYWYQQSLDQGLQFLIQYYNGEERAKGNILERFSAQQFPDLHSELNLSSLELGDSALYFCASRSSGSGNTIYFGEGSWLTVV.

This sequence joins TRBV6-5 and TRBJ2-1, with D perhaps matching TRBD2 (6 bases). The CDR3 loop spans 15 amino acids. V shed 0 bases and J shed 12 bases, with 18 bases lying between them. Germline V gene data show CDR1 as MNHEY and CDR2 as SVGAGI. This CDR3 is CASSYSLGSGGWQFF. The CDR3 region has the DNA TGTGCCAGCAGTTACTCATTGGGTAGCGGTGGGTGGCAGTTCTTC.

In nucleotides, the CDR3 is TGTGCCAGCAGTTCGGCAGGGTACACTGAAGCTTTCTTT. Translating gives CASSSAGYTEAFF. The J gene is TRBJ1-1, the V gene TRBV6-5, with a possible D match to TRBD1 (5 bases). The germline V and J ends were trimmed by 4 bases and 3 bases, with 9 bases remaining between them. The CDR3 runs 13 residues. CDR1 is MNHEY and CDR2 is SVGAGI in the germline V gene.

The chain is built from TRBV21-1 and TRBJ1-1; the table's D call, TRBD1, has no DNA check behind it. TRBV21-1 counts as a pseudogene. This CDR3 spans 12 amino acids. Written as DNA, the CDR3 is TGTGCCAGCAGCAAACAGAACACTGAAGCTTTCTTT. Translation: CASSKQNTEAFF.